These T cell receptor beta chains were read from a single sample in a study of shared T cell receptors in the human thymus. Measured with immunoSEQ multiplex PCR; TCRdb has only the in-frame clones, and not every one. The sample records 450,000 to 650,000 clones, about four fifths being singletons. These data were likewise used in another study, on human thymus T cells.

Sequenced: thymocytes. The receptors were sampled from a boy in the first two years of life with a congenital heart defect. Each CDR3 is given with its conserved first and last residue. D genes are given only for firm matches. Rows give clone size only sometimes, using once, few, many, or a class for an expanded clone.

j_call d_call v_call clone_size cdr3_aa cdr3_nt
TRBJ2-1 TRBD1 TRBV14 . CASSQGELGTGGNEQFF TGTGCCAGCAGCCAAGGGGAACTCGGGACAGGGGGCAATGAGCAGTTCTTC
TRBJ2-1 TRBD2 TRBV5-6 . CASSLGAGAHEQFF TGTGCCAGCAGCTTGGGAGCGGGAGCCCATGAGCAGTTCTTC
TRBJ2-7 TRBD2 TRBV2 . CASIQDLGLGKTYEQYF TGTGCCAGCATACAGGATCTCGGACTAGGTAAGACCTACGAGCAGTATTTC
TRBJ2-7 TRBD2 TRBV28 . CASGGPSGRHEQYF TGTGCCAGCGGCGGGCCTAGCGGGAGGCACGAGCAGTACTTC
TRBJ1-1 . TRBV7-3 . CASSSSGQNTEAFF TGTGCCAGCAGCTCTTCAGGGCAGAACACTGAAGCTTTCTTT
TRBJ2-7 TRBD2 TRBV30 . CAWSVLPTSAYEQYF TGTGCCTGGAGTGTACTCCCTACTAGCGCCTACGAGCAGTACTTC
TRBJ2-7 . TRBV19 . CASSMGSREQYF TGTGCCAGTAGTATGGGCTCCCGGGAGCAGTACTTC
TRBJ1-4 . TRBV4-3 . CASSQEILGMDEKLFF TGCGCCAGCAGCCAAGAAATACTAGGGATGGATGAAAAACTGTTTTTT
TRBJ2-7 TRBD2 TRBV13 . CASSCSPPRGARLAGVYEQYF TGTGCCAGCAGCTGCTCTCCGCCCCGGGGGGCGCGGCTAGCGGGAGTGTACGAGCAGTACTTC
TRBJ1-5 . TRBV6-1 . CASSGTDPQHF TGTGCCAGCAGTGGGACAGATCCTCAGCATTTT
TRBJ2-7 . TRBV6-5 . CASSYLRESWPYEQYF TGTGCCAGCAGTTACTTGAGGGAGAGTTGGCCCTACGAGCAGTACTTC
TRBJ2-1 TRBD2 TRBV4-1 . CASSQEPGGGNEQFF TGCGCCAGCAGCCAAGAGCCGGGAGGGGGCAATGAGCAGTTCTTC
TRBJ1-2 TRBD1 TRBV28 . CASSHGQGTGYTF TGTGCCAGCAGCCACGGACAGGGGACGGGCTACACCTTC
TRBJ2-3 TRBD2 TRBV7-6 . CASSPRTSGSGTDTQYF TGTGCCAGCAGCCCCCGGACTAGCGGGAGCGGAACAGATACGCAGTATTTT
TRBJ1-4 . TRBV19 . CASSPRLESTGSHEKLFF TGTGCCAGTAGTCCCCGTCTGGAGTCAACAGGGTCGCATGAAAAACTGTTTTTT
TRBJ1-3 . TRBV7-9 once CASSLVLKGRSGNTIYF TGTGCCAGCAGCTTAGTGCTCAAAGGGAGATCTGGAAACACCATATATTTT
TRBJ1-2 TRBD1 TRBV10-1 . CASPPGTVPRTGENYGYTF TGCGCCAGCCCCCCGGGAACGGTCCCGCGTACAGGGGAAAACTATGGCTACACCTTC
TRBJ2-7 TRBD1 TRBV7-7 . CASSYGPGQAYEQYF TGTGCCAGCAGCTACGGCCCGGGACAGGCCTACGAGCAGTACTTC
TRBJ2-7 . TRBV7-9 . CASSHSGRNPYEQYF TGTGCCAGCAGCCATAGCGGCCGCAACCCCTACGAGCAGTACTTC
TRBJ2-6 TRBD1 TRBV5-6 few CASSRDRAGANVLTF TGTGCCAGCAGCCGGGACAGGGCTGGGGCCAACGTCCTGACTTTC
TRBJ2-7 TRBD2 TRBV6-1 . CASSEAKASGSYEQYF TGTGCCAGCAGTGAAGCGAAGGCTAGCGGCTCCTACGAGCAGTACTTC
TRBJ2-1 TRBD1 TRBV7-2 few CASSPGTGGAWATGNEQFF TGTGCCAGCAGCCCCGGGACAGGGGGCGCCTGGGCGACAGGCAATGAGCAGTTCTTC
TRBJ2-3 TRBD2 TRBV5-6 . CASSPSGSTDTQYF TGTGCCAGCAGCCCTAGCGGGAGCACAGATACGCAGTATTTT
TRBJ2-5 . TRBV7-2 few CASSPNWAGETQYF TGTGCCAGCAGCCCTAACTGGGCGGGAGAGACCCAGTACTTC
TRBJ2-6 TRBD1 TRBV5-1 once CASSIPTGQLSGANVLTF TGCGCCAGCAGCATACCCACGGGACAGCTTTCTGGGGCCAACGTCCTGACTTTC
TRBJ1-2 TRBD1 TRBV5-4 . CASSLPHRDRGNYGYTF TGTGCCAGCAGCTTACCTCACCGGGACAGGGGTAACTATGGCTACACCTTC
TRBJ2-5 . TRBV5-6 . CASRTAIDLETQYF TGTGCCAGCCGGACAGCTATAGATCTTGAGACCCAGTACTTC
TRBJ2-1 TRBD2 TRBV29-1 . CSVPRRASGRAEDEQFF TGCAGCGTTCCCCGCCGGGCTAGCGGGAGGGCCGAAGATGAGCAGTTCTTC
TRBJ2-5 TRBD1 TRBV25-1 . CASTAPTGGRETQYF TGTGCCAGCACCGCCCCCACAGGGGGTCGAGAGACCCAGTACTTC
TRBJ1-4 . TRBV2 few CASSDEDEKLFF TGTGCCAGCAGTGACGAGGATGAAAAACTGTTTTTT
TRBJ2-7 . TRBV7-8 once CASSPRGYEQYF TGTGCCAGCAGCCCCCGCGGCTACGAGCAGTACTTC
TRBJ1-1 . TRBV11-2 . CASSSPHRAVATEAFF TGTGCCAGCAGCTCACCCCACAGGGCTGTAGCCACTGAAGCTTTCTTT
TRBJ1-3 . TRBV5-4 few CASSWGGRPYSGNTIYF TGTGCCAGCAGCTGGGGTGGGAGGCCCTACTCTGGAAACACCATATATTTT
TRBJ1-5 . TRBV27 . CASSASKTGWQPQHF TGTGCCAGCAGTGCCTCCAAAACGGGGTGGCAGCCCCAGCATTTT
TRBJ2-7 . TRBV27 few CASSLSRGWRGYEQYF TGTGCCAGCAGTTTATCGCGGGGCTGGAGAGGATACGAGCAGTACTTC
TRBJ2-7 . TRBV2 few CASRIQGAVSSYEQYF TGTGCCAGCAGGATACAGGGTGCGGTGAGCTCCTACGAGCAGTACTTC
TRBJ2-7 . TRBV28 . CASSAPRVDFSEQYF TGTGCCAGCAGTGCCCCTCGGGTAGATTTCTCCGAGCAGTACTTC
TRBJ2-5 TRBD1 TRBV7-9 few CASSELRDRRNQETQYF TGTGCCAGCAGCGAACTCCGGGACAGAAGAAATCAAGAGACCCAGTACTTC
TRBJ2-7 . TRBV15 . CATSTHGVPYEQYF TGTGCCACCAGCACCCACGGGGTTCCCTACGAGCAGTACTTC
TRBJ2-3 TRBD2 TRBV5-1 . CASSLARAGGERDTQYF TGCGCCAGCAGCTTGGCCAGGGCGGGAGGCGAGAGAGATACGCAGTATTTT
TRBJ2-3 TRBD1 TRBV7-2 once CASSLKGQGQLITDTQYF TGTGCCAGCAGCTTAAAAGGGCAGGGACAGCTCATCACAGATACGCAGTATTTT
TRBJ2-3 . TRBV15 . CATSSAERADTQYF TGTGCCACCAGCAGTGCCGAGCGGGCAGATACGCAGTATTTT
TRBJ2-1 . TRBV10-3 few CAISSWGVNYEQFF TGTGCCATCAGCTCCTGGGGGGTGAACTATGAGCAGTTCTTC
TRBJ2-7 . TRBV28 . CATGAETEQYF TGTGCCACAGGGGCAGAGACCGAGCAGTACTTC
TRBJ2-7 . TRBV19 . CASGYRYAWEQYF TGTGCCAGTGGGTACAGGTACGCTTGGGAGCAGTACTTC
TRBJ2-7 TRBD1 TRBV4-3 . CASSPNRGRSGYEQYF TGCGCCAGCAGCCCAAACAGGGGACGGTCGGGCTACGAGCAGTACTTC
TRBJ2-7 TRBD2 TRBV27 . CASSSGLAGGLYEQYF TGTGCCAGCAGTTCGGGACTAGCGGGAGGATTATACGAGCAGTACTTC
TRBJ1-2 TRBD1 TRBV27 . CASSHEGAGYGYTF TGTGCCAGCAGTCACGAGGGGGCCGGCTATGGCTACACCTTC
TRBJ2-7 TRBD1 TRBV14 . CASSPYEQGASYEQYF TGTGCCAGCAGCCCCTACGAACAGGGGGCATCCTACGAGCAGTACTTC
TRBJ2-2 TRBD2 TRBV29-1 few CSVRTSGNTGELFF TGCAGCGTACGGACTAGCGGGAACACCGGGGAGCTGTTTTTT
TRBJ1-1 . TRBV7-9 . CASSNPLNTEAFF TGTGCCAGCAGCAATCCCTTGAACACTGAAGCTTTCTTT
TRBJ2-1 . TRBV29-1 few CSVDSPASRRQFF TGCAGCGTTGATAGTCCCGCTAGCAGGCGGCAGTTCTTC
TRBJ2-7 . TRBV7-6 . CASSLKSPGEQYF TGTGCCAGCAGCTTAAAGTCACCCGGCGAGCAGTACTTC
TRBJ1-4 TRBD1 TRBV19 . CASSPGTDSTNEKLFF TGTGCCAGTAGTCCGGGGACAGATTCAACTAATGAAAAACTGTTTTTT
TRBJ2-7 . TRBV28 . CASSLNPGFYEQYF TGTGCCAGCAGTTTAAATCCAGGGTTCTACGAGCAGTACTTC
TRBJ2-3 . TRBV30 . CAWSVMGGGRGYTQYF TGTGCCTGGAGTGTAATGGGGGGCGGGAGAGGATATACGCAGTATTTT
TRBJ2-5 . TRBV10-1 . CASSESPRGETQYF TGCGCCAGCAGTGAGTCCCCCAGGGGAGAGACCCAGTACTTC